This is a list of T cell receptor beta chains from one sample in a study of beta chain features in type 1 diabetes. Assay used: immunoSEQ multiplex PCR; TCRdb lists only in-frame clones, some missing. The data show 130,000 to 150,000 clones, with roughly 7.2% seen just once and around 1.3% held by the top ten. The specimen was central memory CD4+ T cells from blood. All receptors derive from a woman in her 30s in good health. Each CDR3 is given without its conserved first and last residue.

length | V | CDR3
14 | TRBV7-9 | ASSFSGPSGQETQY
13 | TRBV7-8 | ASRRLAGVLDTQY
12 | TRBV29-1 | SVPPGGGGGELF
12 | TRBV5-1 | ASGRQGSNYGYT
13 | TRBV30 | AWSTDWASQETQY
14 | TRBV9 | ASSVESAGRYNEAF
12 | TRBV25-1 | ASSSQAGANVLT
13 | TRBV6-4 | ASSASTSASGTQY
12 | TRBV14 | ASKGLAGQETQY
10 | TRBV10-3 | AISGAGDTQY
11 | TRBV7-2 | ASRTGGSETQY
13 | TRBV7-8 | ASSLAGGAGYEQY
12 | TRBV6-1 | ASSARQAPIEQF
14 | TRBV4-1 | ASSVGRGGSTDTQY
14 | TRBV28 | ASRSPGGDVNEKLF
14 | TRBV27 | ASSPLSGSSYNEQF
12 | TRBV28 | ASRERGPNTEAF
13 | TRBV7-9 | ASTTGLAGGDTQY
11 | TRBV6-4 | ASSDGGKQPQH
10 | TRBV7-2 | ASSPQGGTQY
14 | TRBV30 | AWRRATGAGRQPQH
13 | TRBV11-2 | ASSPSGGGYTEAF
11 | TRBV6-5 | ASKRENTYEQY
16 | TRBV11-2 | ASSPKGLAGLNTGELF
13 | TRBV7-8 | ASSPSTTSGRTKY
11 | TRBV6-1 | ASSERGTNRAF
12 | TRBV2 | ASSATQHSYEQY
11 | TRBV2 | ASSMGQQNIQY
12 | TRBV7-8 | ASSLAIAYNEQF
11 | TRBV25-1 | ASSATGGREQF
17 | TRBV4-2 | ASSQGLTGLTRGTGELF
13 | TRBV7-2 | ASSQGSGGDQPQH
11 | TRBV6-1 | ASSAQTRNEQY
16 | TRBV4-1 | ASSSRGLSGRAGGELF
14 | TRBV10-3 | AISSSHGTGVSEQF
13 | TRBV7-9 | ASSPMAEAGNTIY
13 | TRBV14 | ASSRLLGGSYEQY
14 | TRBV4-3 | ASSALAGTNTGELF
10 | TRBV25-1 | ASISTNEKLF
12 | TRBV28 | ANRRRGEFQPQH
14 | TRBV28 | ASSLVQGNNVYGYT
11 | TRBV29-1 | SGSGRRSGEQF
15 | TRBV15 | ATSSRPVGTSGRTQF
13 | TRBV6-5 | ASKSGTGLTYEQY
10 | TRBV7-2 | ASSLAIETQY
14 | TRBV2 | ASKGRGSGSNQPQH
14 | TRBV7-6 | ASSATGTGGVGPQH
14 | TRBV2 | ASGGSPGQSNQPQH